Each of the 11 T cell receptor beta chains below was sequenced from the same sample in a study of blood T cell repertoires in COVID-19. The table came from immunoSEQ multiplex PCR; TCRdb's copy has only in-frame clones and leaves some out. There are a few hundred thousand clones in the sample; around 87% occur only once, and about 3.6% lies in the top ten. Sequences were obtained from peripheral blood. The receptors were gathered from a man between 18 and 35 years old with active or convalescent COVID-19.

This chain joins TRBV15 and TRBJ2-1; D not certain. The CDR3 contains 13 residues. The germline V gene has CDR1 LNHNV and CDR2 YYDKDF (reference sequence). Trimming removed 6 bases from V and 6 bases from J, with 12 bases in between. The CDR3: CATRLVPGNEQFF. The CDR3 nucleotides read TGTGCCACCAGGCTAGTACCTGGCAATGAGCAGTTCTTC. Full variable domain (remainder filled in from reference TRBV15 and TRBJ2-1): DAMVIQNPRYQVTQFGKPVTLSCSQTLNHNVMYWYQQKSSQAPKLLFHYYDKDFNNEADTPDNFQSRRPNTSFCFLDIRSPGLGDTAMYLCATRLVPGNEQFFGPGTRLTVL.

The rearrangement links TRBV29-1 to TRBJ2-1, with D perhaps matching TRBD2 (6 bases). This CDR3 contains 13 residues. The V end was cut by 3 bases, the J end by 3 bases, with 9 bases between. Per the germline V gene, CDR1 is SQVTM and CDR2 is ANQGSEA. CDR3 in amino acids: CSVDGGNYNEQFF. CDR3 coding DNA: TGCAGCGTTGACGGGGGAAACTACAATGAGCAGTTCTTC.

The chain uses TRBV3-1 (or the pseudogene TRBV3-2) and TRBJ2-7; 10 bases fit TRBD1. The CDR3 contains 17 residues. CDR1 and CDR2 from the germline V gene are LGHDT and YNNKEL (reference sequence). V dropped 2 bases and J dropped 6; count of bases not matched to a gene: 13. DNA for the CDR3: TGTGCCAGCAGCCAACGAATAGACAGGGGGCGACGGGGCGAGCAGTACTTC. Its translation is CASSQRIDRGRRGEQYF.

This clone was observed a single time. Its ends do not fully match the called genes, so a read error is possible. The chain joins TRBV6-1 to TRBJ2-7, with 10 bases aligning to TRBD2. Germline lookup yields CDR1 MNHNS and CDR2 SASEGT. The CDR3 extends over 14 amino acids. Here the CDR3 reads CASSEGAFLAGDLF. The CDR3 nucleotides read TGTGCCAGCAGTGAAGGGGCTTTCCTAGCGGGAGATCTCTTC.

The chain couples TRBV30 to TRBJ2-3, with 11 bases that match TRBD2. Germline V lookup: CDR1 GTSNPN, CDR2 SVGIG (reference sequence). The V and J ends lost 0 bases and 2 bases, in that order; junction bases with no gene match: 4. CDR3 length equals 16 residues. CDR3 DNA: TGTGCCTGGAGTGTTGGACTAGCGGGTTACACAGATACGCAGTATTTT. Amino acids: CAWSVGLAGYTDTQYF.

The chain joins TRBV19 to TRBJ2-3; D possibly corresponds to TRBD2 (5 bases). The CDR3 runs to 14 residues. The germline V gene encodes CDR1 LNHDA and CDR2 SQIVND (reference sequence). V was cut by 1 base and J by 2 bases, with 7 bases left in between. The CDR3 spells CASSIGLATDTQYF. In nucleotides, the CDR3 is TGTGCCAGTAGTATAGGGCTAGCCACAGATACGCAGTATTTT.

For the CDR3, the DNA is TGTGCCAGCAGCTTAGGGGGAGGGGGGGCCGAAGCTTTCTTT. As protein: CASSLGGGGAEAFF. The rearrangement links TRBV5-4 to TRBJ1-1; D is possibly TRBD1 (6 bases). The V end was cut by 2 bases, the J end by 8 bases, with 16 bases between. This CDR3 comprises 14 residues. Germline CDR1 SGHNT, CDR2 YYREEE (reference sequence).

V and J are TRBV3-1 (or the pseudogene TRBV3-2) and TRBJ2-2; D is perhaps TRBD2 (6 bases). Trimming left V 4 bases short and J 4 bases short, with 19 bases between. From germline, CDR1 is LGHDT and CDR2 YNNKEL (reference sequence). This CDR3 spans 17 amino acids. This CDR3 is CASSPDYEAGPTGELFF. The CDR3 DNA reads as TGTGCCAGCAGCCCAGATTACGAGGCGGGGCCCACCGGGGAGCTGTTTTTT.

This chain joins TRBV2 and TRBJ2-1; 14 bases line up with TRBD2. The junction had 8 bases not matched to a gene; V was cut back by 6 bases and J by 10 bases. CDR3 length: 15 amino acids. From germline, CDR1 is SNHLY and CDR2 FYNNEI. The CDR3 spells CASRATSGGAQEQFF. CDR3 coding DNA: TGTGCCAGCAGGGCGACTAGCGGGGGGGCCCAGGAGCAGTTCTTC.

The chain employs TRBV5-1 and TRBJ1-3; D gene uncertain. Per germline, CDR1 SGHRS and CDR2 YFSETQ. V was trimmed by 4 bases and J by 4 bases, leaving 15 bases between them. The CDR3 has 15 residues. The CDR3 region has the DNA TGCGCCAGCAGCGACCCGGCGGCTGACGGAAACACCATATATTTT. It translates to CASSDPAADGNTIYF.

The chain recombines TRBV28 with TRBJ2-5; D not resolved. V was pared by 6 bases and J by 5 bases, with 10 bases between. This CDR3 region has 12 residues. In germline, CDR1 is MDHEN, CDR2 SYDVKM. The CDR3 nucleotides are TGTGCCAGCAGAAGAGTCAAGGAGACCCAGTACTTC. This sequence encodes CASRRVKETQYF.